One and the same sample provided the 8 T cell receptor beta chains below, sequenced in a study of cytomegalovirus exposure and HLA in healthy donors (dated by TCRdb to between 2016 and 2019). Libraries were prepared through the immunoSEQ multiplex PCR assay. For the multiplex PCR, a mixture combining 60 forward primers for TCR Vbeta segments and 13 reverse primers for TCR Jbeta segments was used. This immuneACCESS table, as held by TCRdb, lists in-frame sequences with V and J called but not all clones. Of the missing ones, under half trace to an unresolved V gene in checked studies; the others have no known cause. The table for this sample lists nearly 200,000 clones; 82% of them were counted only once. 6.5% of the sample comes from the top ten. Sequenced material: PBMCs. The origin of the receptors is a woman in her forties or fifties in good health and CMV-seropositive.

The chain has TRBV5-5 and TRBJ1-1; TRBD1 might be the D (6 bases). Germline V CDR1 and CDR2: SGHKS, YYEKEE (reference sequence). The length of the CDR3 is 12 residues. V was clipped by 2 bases and J by 13 bases, with 15 bases between them. The CDR3 loop is CASSFRAGVGFF. As DNA, the CDR3 is TGTGCCAGCAGCTTTCGGGCAGGGGTAGGTTTCTTT.

The chain combines TRBV7-6 with TRBJ1-1; maybe TRBD1 (5 bases). CDR3 length equals 13 residues. V was pared by 3 bases and J by 7 bases, with 12 bases between. From germline, CDR1 is SGHVS and CDR2 FNYEAQ. CDR3: CASSLQEGVEAFF. CDR3 coding DNA: TGTGCCAGCAGCTTGCAGGAAGGGGTTGAAGCTTTCTTT.

DNA for the CDR3: TGTGCCAGCAGTTGGGGGGGGGTTGCCTATGGCTACACCTTC. Protein: CASSWGGVAYGYTF. The chain uses TRBV28 and TRBJ1-2; D is perhaps TRBD1 (5 bases). V lost 4 bases, J lost 4 bases, and 13 bases lay in between. Germline CDR1 MDHEN, CDR2 SYDVKM. CDR3 length: 14 residues.

This clone was found a few times. This chain uses TRBV5-6 with TRBJ2-5; D might be TRBD2 (6 bases). The CDR3 length is 14 residues. The V gene lost 0 bases and the J gene lost 4 bases, with 10 bases spanning the gap. Germline-derived CDR1 and CDR2 are SGHDT and YYEEEE. This CDR3 reads CASSLGGVGETQYF. The CDR3 nucleotides read TGTGCCAGCAGCTTGGGGGGGGTAGGAGAGACCCAGTACTTC.

The chain has TRBV19 and TRBJ1-6; the D is unclear. This CDR3 region has 13 residues. V dropped 4 bases and J dropped 6 bases, with 7 bases sitting between them. The germline CDR1 and CDR2 sequences are LNHDA and SQIVND (reference sequence). CDR3 residues: CASSRGGNSPLHF. DNA for the CDR3: TGTGCCAGTAGTAGAGGCGGTAATTCACCCCTCCACTTT.

The chain is built from TRBV7-9 and TRBJ1-1; the D is unclear. V lost 8 bases and J lost 4, with 14 bases in between. The CDR3 runs to 13 residues. CDR1 SEHNR and CDR2 FQNEAQ come from the germline V gene (reference sequence). As DNA, the CDR3 is TGTGCCAGCTCTAGTCTGAGGCGCACTGAAGCTTTCTTT. Translating it yields CASSSLRRTEAFF.

This rearrangement joins TRBV2 to TRBJ1-2; 8 nucleotides match TRBD1. Germline CDR1 and CDR2: SNHLY and FYNNEI. The CDR3 is made up of 15 amino acids. Trimming at V came to 4 bases and at J to 4 bases, leaving 8 bases not matched to a gene. The chain's CDR3 is CASSGDRFISYGYTF. CDR3 nucleotides: TGTGCCAGCAGTGGGGACAGGTTCATATCCTATGGCTACACCTTC.

The genes are TRBV7-2 and TRBJ2-3, with 12 bases identical to TRBD2. With 4 bases clipped from V and 6 bases from J, the junction kept 8 bases outside the gene matches. This CDR3 has 16 amino acids. In germline, CDR1 is SGHTA, CDR2 FQGNSA. The CDR3 loop is CASSSWTSGVRDTQYF. The CDR3 DNA follows: TGTGCCAGCAGCTCGTGGACTAGCGGGGTCCGGGATACGCAGTATTTT.